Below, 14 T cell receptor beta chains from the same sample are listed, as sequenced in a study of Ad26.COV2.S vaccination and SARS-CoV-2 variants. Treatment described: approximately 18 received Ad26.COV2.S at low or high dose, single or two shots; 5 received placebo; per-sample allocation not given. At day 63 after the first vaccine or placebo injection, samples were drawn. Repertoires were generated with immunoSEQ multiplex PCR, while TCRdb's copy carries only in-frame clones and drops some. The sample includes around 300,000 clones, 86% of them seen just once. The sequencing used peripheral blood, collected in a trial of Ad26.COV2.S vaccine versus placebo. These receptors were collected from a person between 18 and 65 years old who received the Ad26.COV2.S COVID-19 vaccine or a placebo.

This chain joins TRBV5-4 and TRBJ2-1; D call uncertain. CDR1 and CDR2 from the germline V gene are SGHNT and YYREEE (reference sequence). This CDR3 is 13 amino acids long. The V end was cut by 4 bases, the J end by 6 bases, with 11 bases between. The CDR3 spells CASSPVLVNEQFF. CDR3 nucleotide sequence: TGTGCCAGCAGCCCCGTTTTGGTCAATGAGCAGTTCTTC.

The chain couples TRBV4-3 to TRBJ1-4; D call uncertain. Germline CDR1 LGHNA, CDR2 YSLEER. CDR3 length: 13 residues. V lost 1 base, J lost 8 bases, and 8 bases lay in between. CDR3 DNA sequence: TGCGCCAGCAGCCAAGCGGCGTGGGAAAAACTGTTTTTT. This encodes CASSQAAWEKLFF.

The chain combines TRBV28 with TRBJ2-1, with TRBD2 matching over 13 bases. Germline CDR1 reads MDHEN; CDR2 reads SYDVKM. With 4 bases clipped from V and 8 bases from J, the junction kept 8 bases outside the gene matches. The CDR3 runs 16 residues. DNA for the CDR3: TGTGCCAGCAGTTCCGGGACTAGCGGGATAGGCCATGAGCAGTTCTTC. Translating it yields CASSSGTSGIGHEQFF.

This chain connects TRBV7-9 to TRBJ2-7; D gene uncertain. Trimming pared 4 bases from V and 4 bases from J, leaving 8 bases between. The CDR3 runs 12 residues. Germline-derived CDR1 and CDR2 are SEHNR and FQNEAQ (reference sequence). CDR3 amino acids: CASSSNPYEQYF. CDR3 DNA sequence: TGTGCCAGCAGCTCGAACCCGTACGAGCAGTACTTC.

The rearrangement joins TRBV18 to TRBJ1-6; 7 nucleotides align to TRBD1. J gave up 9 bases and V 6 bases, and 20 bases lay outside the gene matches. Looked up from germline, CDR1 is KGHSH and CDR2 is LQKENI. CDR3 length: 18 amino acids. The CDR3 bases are TGTGCCAGCTCCCACTACGACTTATGGGACAGTAGCGGTTCACCCCTCCACTTT. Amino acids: CASSHYDLWDSSGSPLHF.

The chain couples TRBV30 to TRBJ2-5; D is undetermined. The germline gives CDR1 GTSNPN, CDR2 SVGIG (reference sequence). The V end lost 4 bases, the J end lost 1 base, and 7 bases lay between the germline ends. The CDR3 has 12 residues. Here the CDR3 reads CAWTGSQETQYF. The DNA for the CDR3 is TGTGCCTGGACCGGGTCCCAAGAGACCCAGTACTTC.

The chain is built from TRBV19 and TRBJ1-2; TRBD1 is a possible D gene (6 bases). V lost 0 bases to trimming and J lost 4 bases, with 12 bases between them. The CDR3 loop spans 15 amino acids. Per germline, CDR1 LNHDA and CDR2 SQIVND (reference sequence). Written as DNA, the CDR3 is TGTGCCAGTAGTATAGAGACGACAGGCATCTATGGCTACACCTTC. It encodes CASSIETTGIYGYTF.

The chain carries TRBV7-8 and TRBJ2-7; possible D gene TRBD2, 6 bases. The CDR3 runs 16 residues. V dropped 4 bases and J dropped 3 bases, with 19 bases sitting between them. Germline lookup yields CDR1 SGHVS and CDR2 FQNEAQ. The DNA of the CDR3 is TGTGCCAGCAGCTCTCCGGGACTGGGGAGTAACTACGAGCAGTACTTC. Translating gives CASSSPGLGSNYEQYF.

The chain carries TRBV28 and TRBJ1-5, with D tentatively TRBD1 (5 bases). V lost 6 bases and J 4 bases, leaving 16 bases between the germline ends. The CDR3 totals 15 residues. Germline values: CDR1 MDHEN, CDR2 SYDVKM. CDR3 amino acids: CASSSPDRLNQPQHF. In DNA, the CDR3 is TGTGCCAGCAGCAGCCCTGACAGATTGAATCAGCCCCAGCATTTT.

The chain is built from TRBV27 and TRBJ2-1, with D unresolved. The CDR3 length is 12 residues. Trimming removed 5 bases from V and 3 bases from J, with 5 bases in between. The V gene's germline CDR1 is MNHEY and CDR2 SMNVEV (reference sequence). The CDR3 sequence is CASSVNYNEQFF. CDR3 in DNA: TGTGCCAGCAGTGTCAACTACAATGAGCAGTTCTTC.

CDR3 residues: CASSSEVGGGVTEAFF. DNA of the CDR3: TGTGCCAGCAGCTCGGAGGTTGGCGGGGGCGTCACTGAAGCTTTCTTT. The chain links TRBV11-2 to TRBJ1-1, with a tentative D call TRBD1 (6 bases). V was trimmed by 4 bases and J by 4 bases, leaving 19 bases between them. This CDR3 is built from 16 residues. CDR1 and CDR2 (germline): SGHAT, FQNNGV.

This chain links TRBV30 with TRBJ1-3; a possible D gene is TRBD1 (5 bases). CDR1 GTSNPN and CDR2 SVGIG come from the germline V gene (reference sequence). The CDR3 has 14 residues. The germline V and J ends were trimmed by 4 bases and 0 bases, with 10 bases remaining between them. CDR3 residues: CAWTEGFSGNTIYF. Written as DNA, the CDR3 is TGTGCCTGGACGGAGGGGTTCTCTGGAAACACCATATATTTT.

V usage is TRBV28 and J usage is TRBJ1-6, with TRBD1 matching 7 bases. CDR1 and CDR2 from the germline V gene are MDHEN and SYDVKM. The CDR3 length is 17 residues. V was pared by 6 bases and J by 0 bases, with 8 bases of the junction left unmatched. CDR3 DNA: TGTGCCAGCAGAAATCGACAGGGAAGCTCCTATAATTCACCCCTCCACTTT. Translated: CASRNRQGSSYNSPLHF. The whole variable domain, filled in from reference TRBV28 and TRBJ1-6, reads DVKVTQSSRYLVKRTGEKVFLECVQDMDHENMFWYRQDPGLGLRLIYFSYDVKMKEKGDIPEGYSVSREKKERFSLILESASTNQTSMYLCASRNRQGSSYNSPLHFGNGTRLTVT.

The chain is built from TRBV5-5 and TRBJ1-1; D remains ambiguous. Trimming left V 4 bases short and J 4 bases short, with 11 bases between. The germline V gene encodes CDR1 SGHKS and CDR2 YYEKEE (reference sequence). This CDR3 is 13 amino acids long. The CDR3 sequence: CASSLNPGTEAFF. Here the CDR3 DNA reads TGTGCCAGCAGCCTGAACCCGGGCACTGAAGCTTTCTTT.